The source of this TCR beta chain is a study of T cell responses to AZD1222 COVID-19 vaccine. Trimming pared 7 bases from V and 2 bases from J, leaving 17 bases between. This CDR3 spans 16 amino acids. Germline CDR1 is SNHLY and CDR2 is FYNNEI. Study results and limitations: Two AZD1222 administrations were followed by greater Spike-specific TCR breadth and depth. The donors showed a predominance of white British ancestry and of females, with possible underestimation of clonal diversity. Epitopes outside B.1.351 and B.1.1.7 mutated regions reportedly drew nearly half of spike TCRs.

Only in-frame clones appear in the TCRdb table, and some are missing; sequencing was by immunoSEQ multiplex PCR. The data show 160,000 or so clones, with approximately 90% seen just once and around 0.99% held by the top ten. On this clone itself: What it recognizes is unknown.

Sequences were derived from peripheral blood, sampled 28 days after the second AZD1222 dose. This chain uses TRBV2 with TRBJ1-4; weak D call: TRBD1 (5 bases). The sequence came from an adult who received the AZD1222 COVID-19 vaccine. CDR3 DNA sequence: TGTGCCAGCAATGTGTGGGGGACTAGCACTAATGAAAAACTGTTTTTT. Translation gives CASNVWGTSTNEKLFF.